This TCR beta chain was recovered during a study of radiotherapy plus CTLA-4 blockade in lung cancer. The wider study: Of the patients, over 15% showed objective responses and roughly 30% attained disease control. Broader study findings: Strongest reported response predictors: early blood clone changes and post-radiation interferon-beta.

The method was immunoSEQ multiplex PCR; TCRdb's version includes in-frame clones alone and lacks a portion of them. This sample carries 50,000 or so clones, around four fifths of them seen once, and the ten largest clones take 3.2%. V shed 0 bases and J shed 8 bases, with 14 bases lying between them. The germline CDR1 and CDR2 sequences are SGHNT and YYREEE (reference sequence). This CDR3 has 14 residues. About this clone: What it recognizes is unknown.

The receptor was isolated from a human donor with non-small cell lung cancer who had a partial response to radiotherapy plus ipilimumab. This material consisted of peripheral blood, taken from a patient treated with radiotherapy plus ipilimumab. The chain uses TRBV5-4 and TRBJ1-2, with D maybe TRBD1 (5 bases). The CDR3 is CASSLDVGGRGYTF. Here the CDR3 DNA reads TGTGCCAGCAGCTTGGATGTCGGGGGAAGAGGCTACACCTTC.